What follows is one T cell receptor (beta chain) and its context. No antigen is known for it. No quality values exist for individual bases; no much larger clone is one base distant. This sample was included in a study of cytomegalovirus exposure and HLA in healthy donors (dated by TCRdb to about 2017). Regarding the complete study: An earlier analysis of several hundred of the donors reported 250 to 300 Gb of sequence data and 117 million unique TCR beta sequences from some 180 million T cells. An early release that covered around 590 HLA-typed donors contained approximately 290 gigabases of sequencing data and 75 million to 100 million unique TCR sequences. All discovery cohort repertoires had been generated on a single sequencing platform. To predict cytomegalovirus infection status, the study combined high-throughput TCR immunosequencing, statistical association of individual TCRs with disease status, and machine learning. The study profiled the T cell repertoires of 500 to 800 subjects by immunosequencing and related them to cytomegalovirus serostatus. The study was designed to test whether signatures of past pathogen exposure could be identified by cataloging public T cell receptors. Because of strong linkage in the cohort, four or five DR-DQ haplotypes were treated as single units for association and clustering. An earlier analysis of around 540 of the donors applied high-throughput TCR beta sequencing to assess whether each TCR beta V gene segment acted as functional or pseudogenic. In a later analysis, previously published TCR beta repertoires from 666 donors were re-analyzed and high-resolution HLA genotyping was added so that TCR occurrence patterns could be studied. In addition to the first cohort of roughly 700 subjects, a separate validation cohort of approximately 110 different subjects was used. In a later genetic analysis, genome-wide SNP genotypes for about 55% of the roughly 700 donors were used, and that subset was treated as a discovery cohort. Class I and class II HLA loci were covered by the typing at four-digit resolution. Typing coverage varied by locus: roughly 629-630 donors for A, B, C, DRB1 and DQB1; some 520 for DQA1; some 610 for DPA1; some 470 for DPB1. Across 300 to 500 genotyped donors of the cohort, an average of about 240,000 unique TCR beta nucleotide sequences per donor were sequenced, and roughly 18% of those sequences were non-productive. The genetic ancestry cluster associated with self-reported Caucasian donors included about four fifths of the roughly 400 genotyped donors. In the later analysis, no new phenotypic data were used to find candidate immune exposures; instead, reliance was placed on TCR beta sequences and their occurrence across donors. Donor age, sex, ethnicity and CMV serostatus were collected together with the repertoire data.

The germline V gene specifies SGHVS as CDR1 and FNYEAQ as CDR2. Trimming at the junction amounts to 1 base on V and 3 bases on J, and the germline ends lie 9 bases apart. Its CDR3 holds 14 amino acids, cysteine through phenylalanine. The entry retains the CDR3 DNA only, 42 bases that are in frame from base 1. Libraries came from the immunoSEQ multiplex PCR assay. The multiplex PCR relied on a mix of 60 forward primers for TCR Vbeta segments and 13 reverse primers for TCR Jbeta segments. The CDR3 region of rearranged TCR beta genes was amplified from genomic DNA by a multiplex PCR assay. The amplified TCR beta libraries were sequenced on the Illumina HiSeq System as 87-base-pair reads. Per the source publication's procedure: A later analysis tallied 70 million to 100 million unique TCR beta chains across the 600 to 700 repertoires, and about 10 million of those chains were shared by two or more donors. Raw reads were error-corrected and collapsed into unique sequences by a nearest-neighbor algorithm in which closely related sequences were merged to remove PCR and sequencing errors. V, D and J gene segments were assigned by aligning CDR3 sequences to IMGT reference sequences. For a sequence to be retained, a match of at least six nucleotides was required to both a V gene segment and a J gene segment. Rearrangements were classified as productive when the CDR3 lacked stop codons and remained in frame with V and J, and all other rearrangements were classified as non-productive. Following IMGT convention, CDR3 was defined as the stretch from the second conserved V-encoded cysteine up to the conserved J-encoded phenylalanine. In an earlier analysis of more than 550 of the donors, sequences lacking an unambiguous match to a single V gene segment were excluded. An earlier analysis of a few hundred of the donors called V segments functional above 56.7% productive rearrangements and segregating when the between-donor standard deviation exceeded 5%. A statistical classification framework was built for diagnosing cytomegalovirus status from the catalog of TCR beta chain sequences. In a later analysis, TCR nucleotide sequences were compared against IMGT/GENE-DB human TR gene sequences so that V and J genes could be assigned. A later analysis assigned CDR3 sequences and most-parsimonious VDJ recombination scenarios with the TCRdist pipeline. In a later analysis, each TCR beta chain was defined by its CDR3 amino acid sequence together with its V-gene family, and reads lacking a unique V-gene family were excluded. A later analysis removed 450 to 600 highly shared, low-generation-probability nucleotide sequences to deal with suspected cross-contamination and a sequencing artifact. A later analysis calculated a clonal expansion index for each public chain from normalized within-repertoire ranks of inferred template counts. Generation probabilities in a later analysis came from a VDJ recombination model fitted to out-of-frame rearrangements, and those results were checked against IGoR. Hypergeometric tests were used in a later analysis to score TCR-TCR, TCR-HLA and TCR-CMV co-occurrence, with a repertoire-size bias correction applied to the TCR pairs. In a later analysis, false discovery rates were estimated by permuting HLA or CMV assignments 20 times. In a later analysis, co-occurring TCRs were grouped using DBSCAN, with TCRdist sequence similarity added in when clustering inside HLA-allele-positive subsets. Repertoires with fewer than 30,000 or more than 120,000 public chains were left out of co-occurrence clustering, as were five repertoires with anomalous nucleotide sharing. Held by TCRdb, this immuneACCESS table contains in-frame sequences only and omits some clones. Under half of the omission traces to an unresolved V gene where checked; the cause of the rest is unknown. V and J calls and clone size follow that table, whereas D and trimming were derived from the DNA. The sample has approximately 150,000 clones on record, just over 70% of them singletons. The top ten clones comprise about 2.5% of the sample.

The cohort comprised some 730 healthy bone marrow donors. Cohort members were all nominally healthy when sampled, although unrecorded immune exposures were likely present. Of the roughly 700 cohort members, about 290 had a positive CMV serostatus and about 400 had a negative one, while no CMV serostatus was recorded for the donor. Each donor provided a peripheral blood sample, and peripheral blood mononuclear cells were used for TCR beta sequencing. Genomic DNA extraction from the blood cell samples was performed with the Qiagen DNeasy Blood Extraction Kit. The research as a whole found: The 87-base-pair reads could not distinguish some IMGT-functional V segments, including TRBV6-2 and TRBV6-3, so those segments were excluded. The presence/absence analyses assumed that sequencing depth was roughly uniform across donors, and that assumption may not be true. At a false discovery rate of 0.05, a later analysis linked fewer than 20,000 TCR beta sequences to specific HLA alleles. A group of highly shared sequence variants was considered likely to be a technical artifact of the sequencing pipeline. In a later genetic analysis, a missense DCLRE1C variant was associated with V-gene and J-gene trimming of TCR beta chains, and the association was replicated in an independent cohort. In a later analysis, TCR association rates were found to vary across HLA loci, with the most associated TCRs seen for DRB1 alleles and the fewest for HLA-C alleles. Most CMV-associated TCR beta chains appeared to be HLA-restricted in a later analysis, and the HLA associations seemed to be driven largely by CMV exposure. Seventeen rarely observed V segments, including chromosome 9 orphons, were excluded from the earlier analysis of 550 to 700 of the donors because counts were too low. In an earlier analysis of 587 of the donors, most TCR beta V segments appeared in productive rearrangements about 87% or about 30% of the time, broadly matching IMGT annotations. According to a later genetic analysis, donors in an Asian-associated ancestry cluster had fewer N-insertions in productive TCRs than the approximately 670-donor mean. CMV serostatus was the only immune exposure information available for the cohort. In vitro tests confirmed that a few of the cytomegalovirus-associated TCR beta chains recognize cytomegalovirus antigens. The authors suggested that the approach could potentially be extended to other disease states and immunological phenotypes. Compared with equally common non-associated chains, HLA-associated TCR beta chains in a later analysis were more clonally expanded and had lower generation probabilities. Most TCR sequences were observed very rarely across donors, whereas some public TCRs were present in many individuals. A further reported finding was that TCR beta sequences accurately predicted the HLA-A and HLA-B alleles for most subjects in the first cohort. The study gave a list of 150 to 200 TCR beta chains associated with cytomegalovirus. Correlated functional status among segregating V segments might reflect linkage disequilibrium, but an unknown experimental factor could not be ruled out. Cytomegalovirus status was reported to be diagnosed by the classifier with high specificity and sensitivity in both the original and validation cohorts. Because HLA typing was missing for some donors at each locus, association tests included only the typed subset. This cohort had only TCR beta chains sequenced, and the lack of alpha or paired-chain data limited which features could be detected. Assigning TCR associations to individual alleles was difficult when HLA alleles, especially DR and DQ, strongly co-occurred. According to a later analysis, parvovirus B19, influenza, CMV and Epstein-Barr virus appeared linked to several top co-occurrence clusters.

The TCR sequence derives from a human donor in good health. In this chain, TRBV7-6 is recombined with TRBJ1-1; the D gene lacks a confident call. The sample consisted of PBMCs. Here is the DNA: TGTGCCAGCAGCTTAGACGAGAGCTACACTGAAGCTTTCTTT. Translated, it reads CASSLDESYTEAFF. With the portions outside the CDR3 filled from the reference TRBV7-6 and TRBJ1-1 genes, the complete variable region becomes GAGVSQSPRYKVTKRGQDVALRCDPISGHVSLYWYRQALGQGPEFLTYFNYEAQQDKSGLPNDRFSAERPEGSISTLTIQRTEQRDSAMYRCASSLDESYTEAFFGQGTRLTVV.